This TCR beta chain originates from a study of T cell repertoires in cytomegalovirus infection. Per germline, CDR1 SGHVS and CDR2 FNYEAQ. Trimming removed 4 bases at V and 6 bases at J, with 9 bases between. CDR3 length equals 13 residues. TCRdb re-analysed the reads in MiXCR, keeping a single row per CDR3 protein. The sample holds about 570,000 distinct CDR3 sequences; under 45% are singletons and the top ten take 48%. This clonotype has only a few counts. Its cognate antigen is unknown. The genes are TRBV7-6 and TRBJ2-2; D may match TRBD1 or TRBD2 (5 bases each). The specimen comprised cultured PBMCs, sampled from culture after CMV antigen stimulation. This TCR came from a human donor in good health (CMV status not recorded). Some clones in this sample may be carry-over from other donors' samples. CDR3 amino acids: CASSWGTAGELFF. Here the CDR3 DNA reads TGTGCCAGCAGCTGGGGGACCGCCGGGGAGCTGTTTTTT.